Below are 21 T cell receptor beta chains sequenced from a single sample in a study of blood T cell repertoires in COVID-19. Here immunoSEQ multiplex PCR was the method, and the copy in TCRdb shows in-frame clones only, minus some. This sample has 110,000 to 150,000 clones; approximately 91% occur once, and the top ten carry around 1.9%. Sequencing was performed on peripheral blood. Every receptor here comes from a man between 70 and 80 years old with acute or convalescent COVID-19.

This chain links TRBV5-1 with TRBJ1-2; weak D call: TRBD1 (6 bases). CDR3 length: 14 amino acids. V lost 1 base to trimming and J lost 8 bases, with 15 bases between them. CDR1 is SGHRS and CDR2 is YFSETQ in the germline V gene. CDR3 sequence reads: CASSLTGLESGYTF. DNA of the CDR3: TGCGCCAGCAGCTTGACAGGGCTAGAGAGCGGCTACACCTTC.

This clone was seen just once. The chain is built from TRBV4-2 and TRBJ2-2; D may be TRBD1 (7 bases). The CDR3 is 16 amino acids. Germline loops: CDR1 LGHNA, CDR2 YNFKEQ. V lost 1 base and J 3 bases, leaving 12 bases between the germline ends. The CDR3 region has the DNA TGTGCCAGCAGCCAAGGGGTCAGGGGGGACACCGGGGAGCTGTTTTTT. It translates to CASSQGVRGDTGELFF.

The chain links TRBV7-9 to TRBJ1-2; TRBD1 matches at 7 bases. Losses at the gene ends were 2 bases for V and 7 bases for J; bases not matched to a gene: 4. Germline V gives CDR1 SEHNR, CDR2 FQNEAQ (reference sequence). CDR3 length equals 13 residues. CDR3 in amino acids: CASSLLGGAGYTF. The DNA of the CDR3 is TGTGCCAGCAGCTTATTAGGGGGCGCTGGCTACACCTTC.

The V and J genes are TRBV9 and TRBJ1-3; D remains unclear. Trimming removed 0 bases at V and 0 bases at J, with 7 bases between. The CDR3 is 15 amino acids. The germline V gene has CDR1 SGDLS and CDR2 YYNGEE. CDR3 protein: CASSVVGSSGNTIYF. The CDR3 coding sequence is TGTGCCAGCAGCGTAGTAGGGAGCTCTGGAAACACCATATATTTT.

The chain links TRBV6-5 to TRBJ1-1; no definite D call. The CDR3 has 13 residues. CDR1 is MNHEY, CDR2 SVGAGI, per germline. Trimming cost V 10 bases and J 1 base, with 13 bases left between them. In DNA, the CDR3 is TGTGCCACTCGACCAGGTTGGAACACTGAAGCTTTCTTT. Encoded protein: CATRPGWNTEAFF.

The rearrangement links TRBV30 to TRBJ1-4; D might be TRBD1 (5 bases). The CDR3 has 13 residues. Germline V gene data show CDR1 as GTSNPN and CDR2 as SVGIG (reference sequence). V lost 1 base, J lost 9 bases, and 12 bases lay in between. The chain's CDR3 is CAWSDWNRQKLFF. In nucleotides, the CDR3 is TGTGCCTGGAGTGACTGGAACAGGCAAAAACTGTTTTTT.

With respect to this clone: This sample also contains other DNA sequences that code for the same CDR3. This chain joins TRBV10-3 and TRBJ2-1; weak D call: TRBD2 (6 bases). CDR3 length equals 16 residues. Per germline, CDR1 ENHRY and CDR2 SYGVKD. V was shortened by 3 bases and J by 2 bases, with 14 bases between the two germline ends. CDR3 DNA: TGTGCCATCAGTGACCGTAGCGGTATTACCTACAATGAGCAGTTCTTC. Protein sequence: CAISDRSGITYNEQFF.

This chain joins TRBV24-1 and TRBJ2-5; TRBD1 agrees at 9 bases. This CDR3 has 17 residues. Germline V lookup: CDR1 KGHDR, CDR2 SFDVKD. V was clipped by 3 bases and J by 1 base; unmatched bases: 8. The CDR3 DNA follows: TGTGCCACCAGTGATCGGATCCGGACAGGGGTCCAAGAGACCCAGTACTTC. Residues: CATSDRIRTGVQETQYF.

CDR3 protein: CASSSRDKYNEQFF. CDR3 DNA: TGTGCCAGCAGTAGCCGGGACAAATACAATGAGCAGTTCTTC. The rearrangement uses TRBV6-2 or TRBV6-3 and TRBJ2-1, with D possibly matching TRBD1 (6 bases). CDR1 and CDR2 from the germline V gene are MNHEY and SVGEGT. This CDR3 contains 14 residues. Trimming pared 5 bases from V and 4 bases from J, leaving 12 bases between.

The CDR3 region is CASSSRDRGPTGELFF. The CDR3 region has the DNA TGTGCCAGCAGCTCCCGGGACAGGGGGCCCACCGGGGAGCTGTTTTTT. The rearrangement links TRBV28 to TRBJ2-2; TRBD1 matches 12 bases. This CDR3 spans 16 amino acids. Trimming took 6 bases from V and 4 from J; bases not matched to a gene: 6. Germline lookup yields CDR1 MDHEN and CDR2 SYDVKM. Variable domain in full (rest from reference TRBV28 and TRBJ2-2): DVKVTQSSRYLVKRTGEKVFLECVQDMDHENMFWYRQDPGLGLRLIYFSYDVKMKEKGDIPEGYSVSREKKERFSLILESASTNQTSMYLCASSSRDRGPTGELFFGEGSRLTVL.

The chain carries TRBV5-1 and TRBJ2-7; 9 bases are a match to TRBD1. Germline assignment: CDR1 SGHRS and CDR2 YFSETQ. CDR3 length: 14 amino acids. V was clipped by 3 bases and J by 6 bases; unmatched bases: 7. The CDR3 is CASSSTGGSPEQYF. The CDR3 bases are TGCGCCAGCAGCTCAACAGGGGGCTCCCCCGAGCAGTACTTC.

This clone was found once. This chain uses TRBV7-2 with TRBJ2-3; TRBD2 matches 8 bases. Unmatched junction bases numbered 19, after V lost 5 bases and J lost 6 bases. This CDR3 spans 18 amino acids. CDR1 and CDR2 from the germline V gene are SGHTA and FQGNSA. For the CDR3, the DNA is TGTGCCAGCAGCCCTCCGGGACTAGTACCCTCGGTGTTCGATACGCAGTATTTT. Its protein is CASSPPGLVPSVFDTQYF.

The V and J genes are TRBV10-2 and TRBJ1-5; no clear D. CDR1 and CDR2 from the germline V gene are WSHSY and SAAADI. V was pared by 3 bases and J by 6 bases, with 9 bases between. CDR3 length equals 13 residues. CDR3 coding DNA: TGCGCCAGCAGTGAAATCCCAGGTCAGCCCCAGCATTTT. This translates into CASSEIPGQPQHF.

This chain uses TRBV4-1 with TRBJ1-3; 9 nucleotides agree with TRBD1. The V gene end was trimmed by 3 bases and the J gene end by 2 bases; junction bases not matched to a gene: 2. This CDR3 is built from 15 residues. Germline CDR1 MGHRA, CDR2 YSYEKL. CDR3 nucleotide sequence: TGCGCCAGCAGCCAGGGGACAGGGCCTGGAAACACCATATATTTT. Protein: CASSQGTGPGNTIYF.

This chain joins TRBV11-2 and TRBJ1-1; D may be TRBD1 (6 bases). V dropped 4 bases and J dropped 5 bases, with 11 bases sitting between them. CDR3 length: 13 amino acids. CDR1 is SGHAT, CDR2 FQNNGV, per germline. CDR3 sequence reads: CASSSRTGTEAFF. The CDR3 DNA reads TGTGCCAGCAGCTCCCGTACAGGGACTGAAGCTTTCTTT.

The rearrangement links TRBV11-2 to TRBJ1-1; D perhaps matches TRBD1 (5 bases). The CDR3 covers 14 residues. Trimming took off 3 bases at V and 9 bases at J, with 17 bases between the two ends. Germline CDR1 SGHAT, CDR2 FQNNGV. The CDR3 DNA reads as TGTGCCAGCAGCTTTCAGGGTTACGTCTCTAAAGCTTTCTTT. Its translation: CASSFQGYVSKAFF.

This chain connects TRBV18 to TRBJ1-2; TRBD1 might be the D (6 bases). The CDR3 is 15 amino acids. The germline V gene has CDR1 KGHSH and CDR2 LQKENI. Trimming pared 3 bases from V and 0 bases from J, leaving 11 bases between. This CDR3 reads CASSPDRSANYGYTF. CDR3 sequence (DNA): TGTGCCAGCTCACCTGACAGGTCAGCTAACTATGGCTACACCTTC.

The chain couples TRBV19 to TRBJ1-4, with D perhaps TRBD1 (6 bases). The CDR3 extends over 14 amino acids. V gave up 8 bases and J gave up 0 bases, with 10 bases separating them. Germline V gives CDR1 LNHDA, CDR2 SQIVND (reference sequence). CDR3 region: CASGQYATNEKLFF. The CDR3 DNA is TGTGCCAGTGGACAGTACGCAACTAATGAAAAACTGTTTTTT.

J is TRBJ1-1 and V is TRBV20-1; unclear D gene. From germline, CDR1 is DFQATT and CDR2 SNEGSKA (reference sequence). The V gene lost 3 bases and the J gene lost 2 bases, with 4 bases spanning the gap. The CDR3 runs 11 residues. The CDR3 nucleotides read TGCAGTGCTAGTCTTAACACTGAAGCTTTCTTT. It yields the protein CSASLNTEAFF.

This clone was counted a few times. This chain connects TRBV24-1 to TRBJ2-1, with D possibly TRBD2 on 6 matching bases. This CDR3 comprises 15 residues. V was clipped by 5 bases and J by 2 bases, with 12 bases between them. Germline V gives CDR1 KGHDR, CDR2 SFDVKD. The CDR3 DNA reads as TGTGCCACCAGTGGGGCGGAGGGAACCTACAATGAGCAGTTCTTC. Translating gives CATSGAEGTYNEQFF.

Written as DNA, the CDR3 is TGTGCCAGCAGTTACTCGTGGGACTTGAACACTGAAGCTTTCTTT. It codes for CASSYSWDLNTEAFF. The chain links TRBV6-5 to TRBJ1-1; a weak D match, TRBD1 (5 bases). Per the germline V gene, CDR1 is MNHEY and CDR2 is SVGAGI. Trimming removed 0 bases at V and 0 bases at J, with 8 bases between. This CDR3 contains 15 residues.